Given below is one T cell receptor beta chain in context. Its antigen remains unknown. Germline CDR1 and CDR2: LNHDA and SQIVND (reference sequence). The CDR3 sequence is 11 residues long. Trimming shortened V by 5 bases and J by 4 bases, and 5 bases separated the two germline ends. The sample comes from a study of T cell responses to AZD1222 COVID-19 vaccine. Study outcomes and limitations: White British donors predominated, females outnumbered males, and clonal diversity was possibly underestimated.

Produced via immunoSEQ multiplex PCR; TCRdb's table is partial and in-frame only. In the table there are about 160,000 clones, around 90% of which are singletons. The sequencing used peripheral blood, collected 28 days after the second AZD1222 dose. The chain uses TRBV19 and TRBJ1-1; D is unclear. The clonotype comes from an adult who received the AZD1222 COVID-19 vaccine. The CDR3 region is CASSGITEAFF. In DNA form, the CDR3 reads TGTGCCAGTAGTGGCATCACTGAAGCTTTCTTT.